Following are 4 T cell receptor beta chains from one sample sequenced in a study of identical twins. TCRdb fed the 5' RACE reads into MiXCR, producing one record per CDR3 protein. There are 350,000 to 600,000 distinct CDR3 sequences in the sample; over 12% occur only once, and roughly 0.5% lies in the top ten. In addition, the sample was reused for a study of yellow fever vaccine responses in identical twins.

The sample comprised CD4+ T cells sorted from blood. These receptors all stem from a woman aged 18-29 years in good health.

V and J are TRBV3-1 and TRBJ1-1, with D possibly matching TRBD1 (5 bases). Germline values: CDR1 LGHDT, CDR2 YNNKEL (reference sequence). CDR3 length: 16 residues. Trimming removed 3 bases from V and 1 base from J, with 15 bases in between. The CDR3 is CASSQWGGTSNTEAFF. The DNA of the CDR3 is TGTGCCAGCAGCCAGTGGGGGGGAACATCGAACACTGAAGCTTTCTTT.

This sequence joins TRBV6-1 and TRBJ2-5, with 9 bases matching TRBD1. CDR1 and CDR2 (germline): MNHNS, SASEGT. The CDR3 totals 15 residues. The ends lost 6 bases at V and 4 bases at J; junction bases unmatched: 9. CDR3 protein: CASRRDRVYGETQYF. The CDR3 coding sequence is TGTGCCAGCAGGCGGGACAGGGTTTATGGAGAGACCCAGTACTTC.

The table lists this clonotype with a few counts. In DNA, the CDR3 is TGTGCCACCAGCAGAGAAGGGCCTTTCAATCAGCCCCAGCATTTT. It specifies CATSREGPFNQPQHF. The chain joins TRBV15 to TRBJ1-5; no firm D call. The germline CDR1 and CDR2 sequences are LNHNV and YYDKDF (reference sequence). The germline V and J ends were trimmed by 0 bases and 3 bases, with 9 bases remaining between them. This CDR3 contains 15 residues. Variable domain in full (rest from reference TRBV15 and TRBJ1-5): DAMVIQNPRYQVTQFGKPVTLSCSQTLNHNVMYWYQQKSSQAPKLLFHYYDKDFNNEADTPDNFQSRRPNTSFCFLDIRSPGLGDTAMYLCATSREGPFNQPQHFGDGTRLSIL.

The gene calls are TRBV20-1 and TRBJ2-1; 10 nucleotides line up with TRBD1. The CDR3 has 15 residues. The germline gives CDR1 DFQATT, CDR2 SNEGSKA (reference sequence). V shed 6 bases and J 7 bases; nucleotides not matched to a gene: 12. The CDR3 DNA sequence: TGCAGTGCGTTATCTCGGGACAGGGGCCCTAATGAGCAGTTCTTC. As protein: CSALSRDRGPNEQFF.